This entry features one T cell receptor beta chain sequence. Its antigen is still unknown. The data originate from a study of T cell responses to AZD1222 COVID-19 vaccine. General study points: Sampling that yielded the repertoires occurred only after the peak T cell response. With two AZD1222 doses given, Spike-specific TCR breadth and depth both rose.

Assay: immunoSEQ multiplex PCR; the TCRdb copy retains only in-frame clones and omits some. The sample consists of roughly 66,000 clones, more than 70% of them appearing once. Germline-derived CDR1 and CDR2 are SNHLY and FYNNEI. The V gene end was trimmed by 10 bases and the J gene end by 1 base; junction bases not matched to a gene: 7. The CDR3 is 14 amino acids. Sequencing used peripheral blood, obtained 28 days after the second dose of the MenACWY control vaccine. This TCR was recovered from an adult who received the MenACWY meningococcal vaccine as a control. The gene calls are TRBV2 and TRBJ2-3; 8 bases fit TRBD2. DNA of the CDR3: TGTGCCATCCTCGCGGGACTAGGCACAGATACGCAGTATTTT. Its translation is CAILAGLGTDTQYF.